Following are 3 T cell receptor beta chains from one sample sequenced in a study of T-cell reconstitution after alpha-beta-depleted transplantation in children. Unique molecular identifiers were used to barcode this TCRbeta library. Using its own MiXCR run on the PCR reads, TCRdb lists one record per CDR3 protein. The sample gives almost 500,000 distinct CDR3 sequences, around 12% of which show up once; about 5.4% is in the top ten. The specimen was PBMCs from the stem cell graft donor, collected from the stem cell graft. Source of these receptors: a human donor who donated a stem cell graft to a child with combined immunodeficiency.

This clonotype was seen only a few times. CDR3 amino acids: CASSTQTGRSDEKLFF. DNA for the CDR3: TGTGCCAGCAGTACCCAGACAGGGAGAAGCGACGAAAAACTGTTTTTT. The chain links TRBV12-3 or TRBV12-4 to TRBJ1-4, with TRBD1 matching over 7 bases. CDR3 length: 16 residues. With 5 bases clipped from V and 8 bases from J, the junction kept 14 bases outside the gene matches.

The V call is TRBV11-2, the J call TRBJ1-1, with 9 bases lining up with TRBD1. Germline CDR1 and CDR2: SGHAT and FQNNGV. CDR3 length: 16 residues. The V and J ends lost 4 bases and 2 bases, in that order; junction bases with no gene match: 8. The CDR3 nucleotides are TGTGCCAGCAGCTCCCCCGGGACAGGGATCAACACTGAAGCTTTCTTT. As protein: CASSSPGTGINTEAFF.

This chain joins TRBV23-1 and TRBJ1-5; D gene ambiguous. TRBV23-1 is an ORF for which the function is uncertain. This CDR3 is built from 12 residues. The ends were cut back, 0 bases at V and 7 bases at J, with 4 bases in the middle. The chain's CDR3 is CASSQSFQPQHF. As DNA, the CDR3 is TGCGCCAGCAGTCAATCTTTCCAGCCCCAGCATTTT.